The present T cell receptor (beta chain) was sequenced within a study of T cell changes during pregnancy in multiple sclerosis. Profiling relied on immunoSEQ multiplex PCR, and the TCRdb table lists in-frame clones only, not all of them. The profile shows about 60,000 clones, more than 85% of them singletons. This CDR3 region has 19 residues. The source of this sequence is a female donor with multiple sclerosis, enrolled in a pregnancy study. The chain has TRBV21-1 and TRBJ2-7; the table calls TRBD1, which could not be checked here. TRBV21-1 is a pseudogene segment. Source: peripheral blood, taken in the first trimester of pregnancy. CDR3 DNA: TGTGCCAGCAGCAACCCCCATTGTGAGGGACAGGGGACCCCCTACGAGCAGTACTTC. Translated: CASSNPHCEGQGTPYEQYF.